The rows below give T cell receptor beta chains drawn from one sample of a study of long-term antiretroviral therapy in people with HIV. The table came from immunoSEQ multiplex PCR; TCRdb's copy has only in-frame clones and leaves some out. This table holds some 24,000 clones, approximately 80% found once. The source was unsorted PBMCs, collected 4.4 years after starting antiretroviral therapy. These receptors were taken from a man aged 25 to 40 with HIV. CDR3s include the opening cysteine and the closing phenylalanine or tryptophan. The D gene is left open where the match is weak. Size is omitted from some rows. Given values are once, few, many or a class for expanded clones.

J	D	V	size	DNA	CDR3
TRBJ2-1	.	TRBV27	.	TGTGCCAGCAGTTTAACACTAAACAATGAGCAGTTCTTC	CASSLTLNNEQFF
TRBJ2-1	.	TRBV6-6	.	TGTGCCAGCAGCGGCAGGGTCCTCTACAATGAGCAGTTCTTC	CASSGRVLYNEQFF
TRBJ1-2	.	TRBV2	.	TGTGCCAGCATCATAGAGGATGGGACCTATGGCTACACCTTC	CASIIEDGTYGYTF
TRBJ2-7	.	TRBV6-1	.	TGTGCCAGCAAACCTAGGGGCGGACAAGACGGGCAGTACTTC	CASKPRGGQDGQYF
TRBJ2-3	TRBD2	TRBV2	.	TGTGCCAGCAGTCGCGGACTAGCGCTAGATACGCAGTATTTT	CASSRGLALDTQYF
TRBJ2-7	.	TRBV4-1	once	TGCGCCAGCAGCCAAGTGGAGGACGAAACCTACGAGCAGTACTTC	CASSQVEDETYEQYF
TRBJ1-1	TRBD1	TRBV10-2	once	TGCGCCAGCAGTCAGAGAGGGGGCGCCGAGACTGAAGCTTTCTTT	CASSQRGGAETEAFF
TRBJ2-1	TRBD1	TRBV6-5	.	TGTGCCAGCAGCCGGACGGACAGGGGCAATGAGCAGTTCTTC	CASSRTDRGNEQFF
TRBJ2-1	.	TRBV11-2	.	TGTGCCAGCAGCTTCACGGGAGAGGGCAATGAGCAGTTCTTC	CASSFTGEGNEQFF
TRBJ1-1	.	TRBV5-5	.	TGTGCCAGCAGCTTGGAGGGAGGGGAGGTTGAAGCTTTCTTT	CASSLEGGEVEAFF
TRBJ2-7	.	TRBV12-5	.	TGTGCTAGTGGCTGGAGGACTAACGAGCAGTACTTC	CASGWRTNEQYF
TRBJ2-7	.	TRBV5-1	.	TGCGCCAGCAGCTCTTTCGTACCGGGTAACGAGCAGTACTTC	CASSSFVPGNEQYF
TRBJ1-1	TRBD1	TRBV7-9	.	TGTGCCAGCAGCTCGTTGGGACAGACTACTGAAGCTTTCTTT	CASSSLGQTTEAFF
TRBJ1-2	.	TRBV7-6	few	TGTGCCAGCAGCTGGGGTGAACGGGACACCTATGGCTACACCTTC	CASSWGERDTYGYTF
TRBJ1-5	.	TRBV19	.	TGTGCCAGTAGTCCACTCTTAAGGTCGAGCAATCAGCCCCAGCATTTT	CASSPLLRSSNQPQHF
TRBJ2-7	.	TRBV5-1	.	TGCGCCAGCAGCTTGGACAGGGCCTCCCTCTACGAGCAGTACTTC	CASSLDRASLYEQYF
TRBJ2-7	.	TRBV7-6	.	TGTGCCAGCAGCTTAGAGGAAAGAGGGGACTACGAGCAGTACTTC	CASSLEERGDYEQYF
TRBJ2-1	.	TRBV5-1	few	TGCGCCAGCAGCCTCGCCGGGGGAGTGTCGAATGAGCAGTTCTTC	CASSLAGGVSNEQFF
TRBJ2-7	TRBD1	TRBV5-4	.	TGTGCCAGCAGCCGGACAGGCGCGACCTACGAGCAGTACTTC	CASSRTGATYEQYF
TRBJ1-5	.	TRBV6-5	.	TGTGCCAGCAGTCTCGGGCCCCAGAGGCCCCAGCATTTT	CASSLGPQRPQHF
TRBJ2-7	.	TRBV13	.	TGTGCCAGCAGCTCAAACTACGAGCAGTACTTC	CASSSNYEQYF
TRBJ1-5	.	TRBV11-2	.	TGTGCCAGCAGCTCCATTAAGGGGTATAGCAATCAGCCCCAGCATTTT	CASSSIKGYSNQPQHF
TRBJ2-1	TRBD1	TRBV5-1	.	TGCGCCAGCAGCGAACCGGGACAGGGGACATCCTACAATGAGCAGTTCTTC	CASSEPGQGTSYNEQFF
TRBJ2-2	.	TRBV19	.	TGTGCCAGTAGTATAGCCCCCGGGTGGGGGACTAACACCGGGGAGCTGTTTTTT	CASSIAPGWGTNTGELFF
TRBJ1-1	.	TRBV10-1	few	TGCGCCAGCAGTGAGAGACAGAGGGGTACTGAAGCTTTCTTT	CASSERQRGTEAFF
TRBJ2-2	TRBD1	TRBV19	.	TGTGCCAGTAGTCCCCGGCCGACAGGGCTTAACACCGGGGAGCTGTTTTTT	CASSPRPTGLNTGELFF
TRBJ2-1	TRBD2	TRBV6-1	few	TGTGCCAGCAGTGGCGCGGGACTAGCAGATTACAATGAGCAGTTCTTC	CASSGAGLADYNEQFF
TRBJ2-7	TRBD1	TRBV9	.	TGTGCCAGCAGCCCCCGGACAGGAACCTACGAGCAGTACTTC	CASSPRTGTYEQYF
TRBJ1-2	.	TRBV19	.	TGTGCCAGTAGTATAGCTGAGCGCTTGGGCTACACCTTC	CASSIAERLGYTF
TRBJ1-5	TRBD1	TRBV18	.	TGTGCCAGCTCACTGTCGACAGGGACAAGCAATCAGCCCCAGCATTTT	CASSLSTGTSNQPQHF
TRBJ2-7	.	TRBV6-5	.	TGTGCCAGCAACGTTCCAGGGAACGAGCAGTACTTC	CASNVPGNEQYF
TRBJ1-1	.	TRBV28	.	TGTGCCAGCAGCCGGGCCTTCGCTGAAGCTTTCTTT	CASSRAFAEAFF
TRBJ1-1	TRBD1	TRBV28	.	TGTGCCAGCCTGGGCAGGGGGGAAGGGACTGAAGCTTTCTTT	CASLGRGEGTEAFF
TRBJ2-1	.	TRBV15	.	TGTGCCACCAGCCGGACTGTCTACAATGAGCAGTTCTTC	CATSRTVYNEQFF
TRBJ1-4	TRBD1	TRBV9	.	TGTGCCAGCAGCTTCGGGACAGGGGTCAATGAAAAACTGTTTTTT	CASSFGTGVNEKLFF
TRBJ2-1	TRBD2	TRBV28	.	TGTGCCAGCACCACTGCTAGCGGGAGGTACAATGAGCAGTTCTTC	CASTTASGRYNEQFF
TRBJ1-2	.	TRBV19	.	TGTGCCAGTAGTCCTACCGGGACTCAGGGTGGCTACACCTTC	CASSPTGTQGGYTF
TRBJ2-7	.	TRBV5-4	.	TGTGCCAGCAGCCACTCCGAGGGGGAGCAGTACTTC	CASSHSEGEQYF
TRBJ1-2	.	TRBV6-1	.	TGTGCCAGCAGTGAAAAGACAGGTTCTCTAAACTATGGCTACACCTTC	CASSEKTGSLNYGYTF
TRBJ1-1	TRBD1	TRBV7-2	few	TGTGCCAGCAGCACCCGGACAGGACAGAACACTGAAGCTTTCTTT	CASSTRTGQNTEAFF
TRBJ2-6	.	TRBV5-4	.	TGTGCCAGCAGCTTGGACAGGGCTTCTGGGGCCAACGTCCTGACTTTC	CASSLDRASGANVLTF
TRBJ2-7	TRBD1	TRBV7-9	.	TGTGCCAGCAGCTTAACTCAGGGGGCCTACGAGCAGTACTTC	CASSLTQGAYEQYF
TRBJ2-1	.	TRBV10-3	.	TGTGCCACCAATGAAGAGGGGACGTCCTACAATGAGCAGTTCTTC	CATNEEGTSYNEQFF
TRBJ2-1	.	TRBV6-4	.	TGTGCCAGCAGCTCCGAGGGGGCGGGGGCTTACAATGAGCAGTTCTTC	CASSSEGAGAYNEQFF
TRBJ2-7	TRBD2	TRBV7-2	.	TGTGCCAGCAGCTTAGGTAGCGGGAACTACGAGCAGTACTTC	CASSLGSGNYEQYF
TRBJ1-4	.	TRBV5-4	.	TGTGCCAGCAGCTTGGACGGGAGAGACGAAAAACTGTTTTTT	CASSLDGRDEKLFF
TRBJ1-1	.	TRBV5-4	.	TGTGCCAGCAGCTTCGTCAGGGGCAGAAGCACTGAAGCTTTCTTT	CASSFVRGRSTEAFF
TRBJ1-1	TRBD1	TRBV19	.	TGTGCCAGTAAGACAGGGGCGAACACTGAAGCTTTCTTT	CASKTGANTEAFF
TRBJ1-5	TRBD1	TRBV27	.	TGTGCCAGCAGTTTATCGGGGACAGGGAATCAGCCCCAGCATTTT	CASSLSGTGNQPQHF